A selection of T cell receptor beta chains follows, all from one sample in a study of blood T cells in healthy people across ages. TCRdb recomputed calls from the 5' RACE reads with MiXCR, one row per CDR3 protein. The profile covers 650,000 to 1,000,000 distinct CDR3 sequences, with 30% to 45% appearing a single time and 10% to 15% taken by the ten largest. Sequencing was performed on blood. The receptor set was obtained from a man aged 18 to 30 in good health. Each CDR3 is given with its conserved first and last residue. A D gene is named only where the DNA matches it firmly. A row's size may be missing; if present it is once, few, many or a size class.

abundance | d_gene | j_gene | v_gene | CDR3aa | CDR3nt
- | - | TRBJ1-2 | TRBV14 | CASSQGWAVDGYTF | TGTGCCAGCAGCCAAGGGTGGGCAGTCGATGGCTACACCTTC
few | - | TRBJ2-1 | TRBV7-9 | CASSLEEAFRNEQFF | TGTGCCAGCAGCTTAGAGGAGGCGTTCCGCAATGAGCAGTTCTTC
few | - | TRBJ2-3 | TRBV10-3 | CAIRAQGGTDTQYF | TGTGCCATCAGGGCACAGGGAGGCACAGATACGCAGTATTTT
- | TRBD2 | TRBJ2-1 | TRBV12-3/TRBV12-4 | CAGRGLAGDNEQFF | TGTGCCGGCAGGGGACTAGCGGGGGACAATGAGCAGTTCTTC
many | - | TRBJ2-7 | TRBV5-1 | CASSWEGSYEQYF | TGCGCCAGCAGCTGGGAAGGGTCCTACGAGCAGTACTTC
few | - | TRBJ1-1 | TRBV6-6 | CASSYRRGGSTEAFF | TGTGCCAGCAGTTACAGGCGGGGAGGGAGCACTGAAGCTTTCTTT
many | - | TRBJ2-3 | TRBV20-1 | CSARDAASPGTDTQYF | TGCAGTGCTAGAGATGCGGCTAGCCCTGGTACAGATACGCAGTATTTT
- | - | TRBJ2-5 | TRBV20-1 | CSARAARGAREQYF | TGCAGTGCTAGAGCCGCCAGGGGGGCTAGGGAGCAGTACTTC
few | - | TRBJ1-1 | TRBV5-1 | CASSPPVWGRNTEAFF | TGCGCCAGCAGCCCCCCGGTGTGGGGACGGAACACTGAAGCTTTCTTT
many | - | TRBJ1-1 | TRBV10-3 | CAISESSLIEAFF | TGTGCCATCAGTGAGTCGAGCCTCATTGAAGCTTTCTTT
many | - | TRBJ1-2 | TRBV3-1 | CASSPRGGRSGYTF | TGTGCCAGCAGCCCTCGGGGAGGAAGAAGTGGCTACACCTTC
few | - | TRBJ1-3 | TRBV12-3/TRBV12-4 | CASSPSRSGNTIYF | TGTGCCAGCAGCCCCAGCCGATCTGGAAACACCATATATTTT
few | - | TRBJ1-6 | TRBV3-1 | CASTRAQDYNSPLHF | TGTGCCAGCACCCGAGCTCAGGACTATAATTCACCCCTCCACTTT
many | TRBD2 | TRBJ2-3 | TRBV4-2 | CASSQGDLAETQYF | TGTGCCAGCAGCCAAGGGGACCTAGCGGAAACGCAGTATTTT
- | TRBD2 | TRBJ2-1 | TRBV20-1 | CSAAGGPSYNEQFF | TGCAGTGCTGCGGGGGGCCCGTCGTATAATGAGCAGTTCTTC
- | - | TRBJ1-5 | TRBV2 | CASKLRGTSNQPQHF | TGTGCCAGCAAGTTGCGGGGGACAAGCAATCAGCCCCAGCATTTT
- | - | TRBJ1-1 | TRBV10-3 | CAISYTDTEAFF | TGTGCCATCAGTTACACAGACACTGAAGCTTTCTTT
once | TRBD1 | TRBJ2-4 | TRBV12-3/TRBV12-4 | CTSSLGQGHIQYF | TGTACCAGCAGTTTAGGACAGGGCCACATTCAGTACTTC
- | TRBD1 | TRBJ2-1 | TRBV12-3/TRBV12-4 | CASSQTGANNNEQFF | TGTGCCAGCAGTCAGACAGGGGCGAATAACAATGAGCAGTTCTTC
few | - | TRBJ1-4 | TRBV10-3 | CAISEPNERGEKLFF | TGTGCCATCAGTGAGCCGAATGAACGGGGGGAAAAACTGTTTTTT
- | - | TRBJ1-5 | TRBV12-3/TRBV12-4 | CASSLYGSLNQPQHF | TGTGCCAGCAGTTTATATGGCAGTCTAAATCAGCCCCAGCATTTT
few | - | TRBJ2-7 | TRBV27 | CASSLAGANPSYEQYF | TGTGCCAGCAGTTTGGCCGGGGCCAACCCGTCCTACGAGCAGTACTTC
- | TRBD2 | TRBJ2-1 | TRBV27 | CASSLSRGEYYNEQFF | TGTGCCAGCAGTTTATCGCGGGGGGAGTACTACAATGAGCAGTTCTTC
many | TRBD1 | TRBJ2-7 | TRBV6-5 | CASSSGQGGSYEQYF | TGTGCCAGCAGTTCGGGACAGGGGGGGTCCTACGAGCAGTACTTC
- | - | TRBJ2-7 | TRBV19 | CATQLGQRSSEQYF | TGTGCCACCCAACTCGGACAGAGAAGTAGCGAGCAGTACTTC
- | TRBD1 | TRBJ1-6 | TRBV20-1 | CSARSSGTGASPLHF | TGCAGTGCTAGAAGCTCCGGGACAGGGGCTTCACCCCTCCACTTT
- | - | TRBJ2-3 | TRBV3-1 | CASSQEPRDTGTQYF | TGTGCCAGCAGCCAAGAACCCCGCGACACAGGTACGCAGTATTTT
few | - | TRBJ1-2 | TRBV7-2 | CASSVGGGYGYTF | TGTGCCAGCAGCGTAGGAGGAGGCTATGGCTACACCTTC
- | - | TRBJ1-1 | TRBV30 | CAWNFVTEAFF | TGTGCCTGGAATTTTGTCACTGAAGCTTTCTTT
- | - | TRBJ1-1 | TRBV12-3/TRBV12-4 | CASNAKGPQAFF | TGTGCCAGCAACGCAAAGGGACCCCAAGCTTTCTTT
- | - | TRBJ1-1 | TRBV28 | CASTTGGAELDTEAFF | TGTGCCAGCACGACCGGGGGCGCAGAACTAGACACTGAAGCTTTCTTT
few | - | TRBJ1-2 | TRBV6-2/TRBV6-3 | CASSYVGDYYGYTF | TGTGCCAGCAGTTACGTTGGGGATTACTATGGCTACACCTTC
- | TRBD1 | TRBJ1-5 | TRBV4-2 | CASSQGGVSGQGYNQPQHF | TGTGCCAGCAGCCAAGGAGGAGTGTCGGGACAGGGGTACAATCAGCCCCAGCATTTT
few | - | TRBJ2-1 | TRBV30 | CAWSVLGGTEQFF | TGTGCCTGGAGTGTACTAGGAGGGACCGAGCAGTTCTTC
few | - | TRBJ1-5 | TRBV5-1 | CASRHSNQPQHF | TGCGCCAGCAGACATAGCAATCAGCCCCAGCATTTT
few | - | TRBJ2-1 | TRBV7-3 | CASSLTRSLRRNEQFF | TGTGCCAGCAGCTTAACGCGGAGTCTAAGGAGGAATGAGCAGTTCTTC
few | - | TRBJ2-3 | TRBV4-3 | CASSQAIRTGESTDTQYF | TGCGCCAGCAGCCAAGCAATACGAACGGGGGAGAGCACAGATACGCAGTATTTT
- | - | TRBJ1-5 | TRBV28 | CASSLGSYQPQHF | TGTGCCAGCAGTTTGGGCAGCTATCAGCCCCAGCATTTT
- | TRBD1 | TRBJ2-1 | TRBV10-3 | CSISDSTGASHNEQFF | TGTTCCATCAGTGATTCGACAGGGGCATCCCACAATGAGCAGTTCTTC
many | TRBD1 | TRBJ2-4 | TRBV29-1 | CSVWTGNIQYF | TGCAGCGTATGGACAGGGAACATTCAGTACTTC
few | TRBD1 | TRBJ2-1 | TRBV6-6 | CASSTGTEQFF | TGTGCCAGCAGTACCGGGACAGAACAGTTCTTC
few | - | TRBJ2-3 | TRBV27 | CASSGLGTAEGNTQYF | TGTGCCAGCAGTGGACTCGGGACCGCCGAAGGGAATACGCAGTATTTT
- | - | TRBJ2-7 | TRBV15 | CATSRDRYRAYEQYF | TGTGCCACCAGCAGAGATCGGTACAGGGCCTACGAGCAGTACTTC
few | TRBD2 | TRBJ2-3 | TRBV6-2/TRBV6-3 | CASSYASGSTDTQYF | TGTGCCAGCAGTTACGCTAGCGGAAGCACAGATACGCAGTATTTT
few | - | TRBJ2-2 | TRBV29-1 | CSVFVTSNTGELFF | TGCAGCGTTTTCGTCACCTCGAACACCGGGGAGCTGTTTTTT
- | - | TRBJ2-3 | TRBV20-1 | CSARKHRDGADTQYF | TGCAGTGCTAGAAAGCACCGAGACGGGGCAGATACGCAGTATTTT
- | - | TRBJ1-6 | TRBV4-2 | CASSQAPEAPLHF | TGTGCCAGCAGCCAAGCCCCAGAGGCACCCCTCCACTTT
few | - | TRBJ2-7 | TRBV7-2 | CASSLTLNYEQYF | TGTGCCAGCAGCTTGACTCTAAACTACGAGCAGTACTTC
- | - | TRBJ2-1 | TRBV20-1 | CSATLASSYNEQFF | TGCAGTGCCACCTTGGCGAGCTCCTACAATGAGCAGTTCTTC
- | TRBD1 | TRBJ1-1 | TRBV5-1 | CASSLDLGQGNTEAFF | TGCGCCAGCAGCTTGGACCTGGGACAGGGAAACACTGAAGCTTTCTTT
- | TRBD2 | TRBJ2-1 | TRBV3-1 | CASSQVRRGGRYNEQFF | TGTGCCAGTAGCCAAGTCCGGCGGGGGGGCCGCTACAATGAGCAGTTCTTC